What follows is one T cell receptor (beta chain) and its context. Its antigen specificity is not known. Base qualities are not recorded, but no much larger clone differs from it by a single base. The library was prepared using the immunoSEQ multiplex PCR assay. What TCRdb holds here is the immuneACCESS table cut down to in-frame rearrangements. Part of the clones is not present; checked against another copy, under half of the missing clones reflect an unresolved V gene, and the others are unexplained. Recorded for this sample are some 40,000 clones; roughly 88% of them occurred a single time. Jointly, the top ten make up 4.5% to 5.5% of the sample. The trim is 2 bases for V and 7 bases for J, with a gap of 11 bases between the germline ends. For CDR1 and CDR2, the germline V gene lists SGHTA and FQGNSA. From the cysteine up to the phenylalanine, the CDR3 has a length of 14 residues. Only the CDR3 DNA is retained, 42 bases long and in frame from the first base.

The entry originates in a study of T cell changes during pregnancy in multiple sclerosis (dated 2019 in TCRdb). About the investigation overall: Changes in the T cell repertoire over the course of pregnancy were examined in this study in women with multiple sclerosis.

This clonotype was sampled from a female donor in good health, enrolled as a control in a pregnancy study. The chain is made from TRBV7-2 and TRBJ2-2; the D gene assignment is ambiguous. Sequencing used peripheral blood, obtained in the second trimester of pregnancy. The nucleotide sequence is given as TGTGCCAGCAGCTTAAGGCGGTCGGGCGGGGAGCTGTTTTTT. Translated, it reads CASSLRRSGGELFF.